The present TCR beta chain was sequenced within a study of chemoradiotherapy in HPV16-positive cancers. Data came from immunoSEQ multiplex PCR; TCRdb stores just in-frame clones and leaves some out. The sample consists of 350 to 450 clones, around nine tenths of them appearing once. The length of the CDR3 is 14 residues. Deletions cut 4 bases from V and 5 bases from J, with 12 bases between. Germline values: CDR1 SGHTA, CDR2 FQGTGA. The specimen comprised tumor tissue, sampled from a patient who underwent chemoradiotherapy. This chain connects TRBV7-3 to TRBJ2-1; D is uncertain. This clonotype was sampled from a human donor with HPV-associated anogenital cancer. CDR3 sequence reads: CASSSWANDNEQFF. The CDR3 region has the DNA TGTGCCAGCAGCTCTTGGGCTAATGACAATGAGCAGTTCTTC.